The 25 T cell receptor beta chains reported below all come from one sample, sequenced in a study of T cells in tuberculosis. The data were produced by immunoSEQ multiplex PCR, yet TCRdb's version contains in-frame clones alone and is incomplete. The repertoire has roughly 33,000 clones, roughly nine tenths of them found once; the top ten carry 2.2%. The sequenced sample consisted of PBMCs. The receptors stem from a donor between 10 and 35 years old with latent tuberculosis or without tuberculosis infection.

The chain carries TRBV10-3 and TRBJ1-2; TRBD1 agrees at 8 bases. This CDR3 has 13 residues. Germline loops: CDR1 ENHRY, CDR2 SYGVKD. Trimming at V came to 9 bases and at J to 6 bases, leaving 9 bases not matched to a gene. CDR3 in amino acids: CAIRPGQEDGYTF. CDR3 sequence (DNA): TGTGCCATTCGACCGGGACAGGAGGATGGCTACACCTTC.

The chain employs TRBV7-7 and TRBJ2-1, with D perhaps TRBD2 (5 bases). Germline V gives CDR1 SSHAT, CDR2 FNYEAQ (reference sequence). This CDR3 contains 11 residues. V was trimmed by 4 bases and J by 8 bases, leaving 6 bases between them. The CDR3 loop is CASSSGDEQFF. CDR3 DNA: TGTGCCAGCAGCTCCGGGGATGAGCAGTTCTTC.

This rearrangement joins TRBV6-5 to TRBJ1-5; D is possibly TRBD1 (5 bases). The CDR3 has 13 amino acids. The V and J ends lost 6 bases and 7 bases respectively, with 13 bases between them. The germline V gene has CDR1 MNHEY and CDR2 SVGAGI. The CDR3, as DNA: TGTGCCAGCAGAGAAGCAGGGATACAGCCCCAGCATTTT. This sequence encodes CASREAGIQPQHF.

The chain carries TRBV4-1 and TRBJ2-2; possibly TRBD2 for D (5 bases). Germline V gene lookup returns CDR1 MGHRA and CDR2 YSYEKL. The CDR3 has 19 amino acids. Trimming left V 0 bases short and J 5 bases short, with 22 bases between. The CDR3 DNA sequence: TGCGCCAGCAGCCAAGATATCAGTCCCGGGGTCTTTGGGACCGGGGAGCTGTTTTTT. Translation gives CASSQDISPGVFGTGELFF.

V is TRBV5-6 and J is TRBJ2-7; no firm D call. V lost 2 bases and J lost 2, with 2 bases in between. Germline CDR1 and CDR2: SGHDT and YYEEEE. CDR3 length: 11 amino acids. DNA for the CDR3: TGTGCCAGCAGCTTCACCTACGAGCAGTACTTC. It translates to CASSFTYEQYF.

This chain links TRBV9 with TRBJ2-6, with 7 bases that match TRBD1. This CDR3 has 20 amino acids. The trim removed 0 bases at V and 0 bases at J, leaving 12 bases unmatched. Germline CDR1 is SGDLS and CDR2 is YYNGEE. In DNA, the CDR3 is TGTGCCAGCAGCGTAGTGTTCGGGGACAGCTTTTTCTCTGGGGCCAACGTCCTGACTTTC. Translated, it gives CASSVVFGDSFFSGANVLTF. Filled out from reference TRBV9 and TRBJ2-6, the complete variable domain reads DSGVTQTPKHLITATGQRVTLRCSPRSGDLSVYWYQQSLDQGLQFLIQYYNGEERAKGNILERFSAQQFPDLHSELNLSSLELGDSALYFCASSVVFGDSFFSGANVLTFGAGSRLTVL.

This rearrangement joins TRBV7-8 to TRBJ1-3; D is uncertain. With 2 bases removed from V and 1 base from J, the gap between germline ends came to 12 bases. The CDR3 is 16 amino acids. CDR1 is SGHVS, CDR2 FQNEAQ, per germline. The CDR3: CASSLRSFTSGNTIYF. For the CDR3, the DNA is TGTGCCAGCAGCTTAAGATCTTTCACATCTGGAAACACCATATATTTT.

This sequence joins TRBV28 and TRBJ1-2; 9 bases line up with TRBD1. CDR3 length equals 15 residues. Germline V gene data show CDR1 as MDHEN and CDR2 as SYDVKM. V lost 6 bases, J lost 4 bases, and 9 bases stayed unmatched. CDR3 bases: TGTGCCAGCAGCCTGCCACAGGGGGCGAGCTATGGCTACACCTTC. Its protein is CASSLPQGASYGYTF.

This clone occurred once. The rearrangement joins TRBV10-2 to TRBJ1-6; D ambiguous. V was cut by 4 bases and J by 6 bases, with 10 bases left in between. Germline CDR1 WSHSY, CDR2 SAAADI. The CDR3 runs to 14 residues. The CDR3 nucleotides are TGCGCCAGCAGTGCCGAGAGAGCTAATTCACCCCTCCACTTT. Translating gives CASSAERANSPLHF.

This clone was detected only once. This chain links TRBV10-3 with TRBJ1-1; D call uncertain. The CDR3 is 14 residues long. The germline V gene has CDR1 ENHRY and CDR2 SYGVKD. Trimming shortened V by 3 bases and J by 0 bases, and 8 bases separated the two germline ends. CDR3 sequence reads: CAISEISLNTEAFF. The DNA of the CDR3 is TGTGCCATCAGTGAAATATCCCTGAACACTGAAGCTTTCTTT.

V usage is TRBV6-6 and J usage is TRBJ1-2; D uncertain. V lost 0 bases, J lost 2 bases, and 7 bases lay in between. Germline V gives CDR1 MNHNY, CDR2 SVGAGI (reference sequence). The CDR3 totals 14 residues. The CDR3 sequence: CASSYSGGNYGYTF. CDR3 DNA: TGTGCCAGCAGTTACTCGGGCGGGAACTATGGCTACACCTTC.

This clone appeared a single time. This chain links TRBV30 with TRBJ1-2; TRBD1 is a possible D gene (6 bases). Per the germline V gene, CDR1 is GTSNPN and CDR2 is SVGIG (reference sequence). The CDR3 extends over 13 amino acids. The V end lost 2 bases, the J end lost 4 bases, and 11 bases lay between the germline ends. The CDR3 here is CAWSLGHGYGYTF. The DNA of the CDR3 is TGTGCCTGGAGTCTGGGACATGGCTATGGCTACACCTTC.

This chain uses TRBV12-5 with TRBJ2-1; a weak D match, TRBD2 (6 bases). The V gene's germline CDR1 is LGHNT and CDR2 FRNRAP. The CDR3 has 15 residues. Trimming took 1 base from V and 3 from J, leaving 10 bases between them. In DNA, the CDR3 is TGTGCTAGTGGTTTGGGGCGGGGTGGCTACAATGAGCAGTTCTTC. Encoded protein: CASGLGRGGYNEQFF.

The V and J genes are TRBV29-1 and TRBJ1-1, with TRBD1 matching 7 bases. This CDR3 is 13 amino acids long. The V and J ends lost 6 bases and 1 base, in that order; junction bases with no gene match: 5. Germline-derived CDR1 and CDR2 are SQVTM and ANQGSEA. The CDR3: CSVRTGQNTEAFF. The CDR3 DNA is TGCAGCGTCCGGACAGGACAGAACACTGAAGCTTTCTTT.

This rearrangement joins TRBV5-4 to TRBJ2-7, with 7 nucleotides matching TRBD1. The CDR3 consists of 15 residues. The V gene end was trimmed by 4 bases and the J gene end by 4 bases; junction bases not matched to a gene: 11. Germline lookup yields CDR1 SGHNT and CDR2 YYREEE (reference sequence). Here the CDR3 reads CASSPRDSGSYEQYF. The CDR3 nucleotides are TGTGCCAGCAGCCCCCGGGACAGTGGTTCGTACGAGCAGTACTTC.

In nucleotides, the CDR3 is TGTGCCAGCAGTTTAGGGGGGGGTGCTCAGCCCCAGCATTTT. Amino acids: CASSLGGGAQPQHF. The J gene is TRBJ1-5, the V gene TRBV27, with D possibly matching TRBD1 (5 bases). Germline CDR1 reads MNHEY; CDR2 reads SMNVEV (reference sequence). Trimming took 2 bases from V and 6 from J, leaving 11 bases between them. This CDR3 spans 14 amino acids.

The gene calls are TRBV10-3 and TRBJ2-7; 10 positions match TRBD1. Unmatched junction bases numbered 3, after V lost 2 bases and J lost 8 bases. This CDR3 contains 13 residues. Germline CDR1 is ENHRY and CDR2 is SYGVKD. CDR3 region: CAISERDRGKQYF. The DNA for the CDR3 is TGTGCCATCAGTGAGCGGGACAGGGGAAAGCAGTACTTC.

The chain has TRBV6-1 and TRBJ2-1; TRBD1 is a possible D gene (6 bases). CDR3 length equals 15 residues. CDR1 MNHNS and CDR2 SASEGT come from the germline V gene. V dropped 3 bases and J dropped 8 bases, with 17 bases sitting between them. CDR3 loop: CASSESDRFNDEQFF. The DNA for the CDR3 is TGTGCCAGCAGTGAGTCGGACAGATTCAACGATGAGCAGTTCTTC.

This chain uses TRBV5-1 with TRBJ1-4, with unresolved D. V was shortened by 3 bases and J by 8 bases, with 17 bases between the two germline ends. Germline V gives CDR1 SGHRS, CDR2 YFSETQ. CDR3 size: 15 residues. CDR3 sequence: CASSSGGETREKLFF. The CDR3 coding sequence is TGCGCCAGCAGCTCTGGCGGGGAAACCCGGGAAAAACTGTTTTTT.

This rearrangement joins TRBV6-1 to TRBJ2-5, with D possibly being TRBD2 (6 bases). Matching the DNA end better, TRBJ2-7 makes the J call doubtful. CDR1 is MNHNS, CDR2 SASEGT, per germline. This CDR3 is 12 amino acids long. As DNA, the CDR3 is TGTGCCAGCGTAGCGGAGACCTACGAGCAGTACTTC. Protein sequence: CASVAETYEQYF.

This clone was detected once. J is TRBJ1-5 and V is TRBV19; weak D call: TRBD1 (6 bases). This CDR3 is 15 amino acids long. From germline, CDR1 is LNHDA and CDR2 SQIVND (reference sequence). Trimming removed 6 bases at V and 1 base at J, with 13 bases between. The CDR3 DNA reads TGTGCCAGTAGCACAGCTGGACAGAGCAATCAGCCCCAGCATTTT. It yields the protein CASSTAGQSNQPQHF.

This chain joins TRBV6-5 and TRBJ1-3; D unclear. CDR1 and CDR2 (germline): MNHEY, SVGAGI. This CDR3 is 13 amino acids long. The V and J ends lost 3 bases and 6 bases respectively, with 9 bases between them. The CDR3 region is CASSYGQSNTIYF. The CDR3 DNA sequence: TGTGCCAGCAGTTATGGGCAGTCAAACACCATATATTTT.

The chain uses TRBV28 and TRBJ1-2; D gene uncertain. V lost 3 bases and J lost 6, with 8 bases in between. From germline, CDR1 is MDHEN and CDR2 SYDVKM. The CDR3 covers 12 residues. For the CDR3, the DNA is TGTGCCAGCAGTTTTGGTGGCCATGGCTACACCTTC. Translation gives CASSFGGHGYTF.

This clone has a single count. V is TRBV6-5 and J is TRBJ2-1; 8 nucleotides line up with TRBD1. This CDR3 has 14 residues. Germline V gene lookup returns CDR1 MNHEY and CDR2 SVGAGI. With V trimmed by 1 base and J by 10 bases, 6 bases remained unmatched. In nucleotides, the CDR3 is TGTGCCAGCAGTTACTGGGAGACAGGGGAAGAGCAGTTCTTC. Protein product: CASSYWETGEEQFF.

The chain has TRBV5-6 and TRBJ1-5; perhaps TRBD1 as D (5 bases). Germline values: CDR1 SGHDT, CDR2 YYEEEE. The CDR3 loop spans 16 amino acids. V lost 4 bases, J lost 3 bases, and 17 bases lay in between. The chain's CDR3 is CASSALSGGFNQPQHF. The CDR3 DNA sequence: TGTGCCAGCAGCGCCCTGAGCGGGGGATTCAATCAGCCCCAGCATTTT.